These 12 T cell receptor beta chains came from one sample sequenced in a study of T cell responses to AZD1222 COVID-19 vaccine. TCRdb keeps only in-frame clones here, not all; method: immunoSEQ multiplex PCR. The sample lists around 100,000 clones, approximately 91% occurring once. Sequences were derived from peripheral blood, sampled on day 0 of AZD1222 vaccination. The receptor set was obtained from an adult in good health.

V gene TRBV28 combines with J gene TRBJ2-3; 9 bases map to TRBD2. This CDR3 contains 18 residues. Germline loops: CDR1 MDHEN, CDR2 SYDVKM. V shed 8 bases and J 3 bases; nucleotides not matched to a gene: 18. The CDR3 protein is CASSPAAAGGPETDTQYF. Written as DNA, the CDR3 is TGTGCCAGCTCTCCCGCTGCGGCGGGAGGGCCGGAAACAGATACGCAGTATTTT.

The V gene is TRBV7-6, the J gene TRBJ2-3, with 16 bases lining up with TRBD2. The J segment lost 1 base and the V segment lost 6 bases, leaving 7 bases of the junction unmatched. The germline V gene has CDR1 SGHVS and CDR2 FNYEAQ. The CDR3 contains 18 residues. The CDR3 DNA sequence: TGTGCCAGCAGACTCGGGACTAGCGGGAGGGCCGGCACAGATACGCAGTATTTT. Translating gives CASRLGTSGRAGTDTQYF.

J is TRBJ2-5 and V is TRBV3-1 (or the pseudogene TRBV3-2); no clear D. V was cut by 8 bases and J by 2 bases, with 9 bases left in between. Germline V gene data show CDR1 as LGHDT and CDR2 as YNNKEL (reference sequence). The CDR3 extends over 12 amino acids. The DNA of the CDR3 is TGTGCCAGCTCTGCAGATCAAGAGACCCAGTACTTC. Amino acid sequence: CASSADQETQYF.

V usage is TRBV3-1 (or the pseudogene TRBV3-2) and J usage is TRBJ1-2, with 9 bases identical to TRBD1. With V trimmed by 3 bases and J by 7 bases, 12 bases remained unmatched. The CDR3 is 16 residues long. CDR1 and CDR2 from the germline V gene are LGHDT and YNNKEL (reference sequence). Here the CDR3 DNA reads TGTGCCAGCAGCCACTACCGCGACAGGGGGTGGCGTGGCTACACCTTC. Its translation is CASSHYRDRGWRGYTF.

The rearrangement uses TRBV24-1 and TRBJ2-5; 7 bases are a match to TRBD2. Germline lookup yields CDR1 KGHDR and CDR2 SFDVKD. This CDR3 comprises 17 residues. V was clipped by 4 bases and J by 1 base; unmatched bases: 11. CDR3 amino acids: CATSDHRAGPLQETQYF. The CDR3 region has the DNA TGTGCCACCAGTGACCATAGAGCGGGACCACTCCAAGAGACCCAGTACTTC.

This chain joins TRBV27 and TRBJ1-5; unclear D gene. V shed 2 bases and J shed 5 bases, with 7 bases lying between them. The CDR3 is 13 residues long. Germline V CDR1 and CDR2: MNHEY, SMNVEV (reference sequence). For the CDR3, the DNA is TGTGCCAGCAGTTTAACGCGGTATCAGCCCCAGCATTTT. Residues: CASSLTRYQPQHF.

V usage is TRBV7-9 and J usage is TRBJ1-1; TRBD1 matches at 8 bases. This CDR3 comprises 18 residues. Germline assignment: CDR1 SEHNR and CDR2 FQNEAQ (reference sequence). V lost 3 bases, J lost 0 bases, and 12 bases stayed unmatched. CDR3 amino acids: CASSFRQGSLGLNTEAFF. The CDR3 DNA sequence: TGTGCCAGCAGCTTCCGACAGGGGAGTTTAGGATTGAACACTGAAGCTTTCTTT. Supplemented by reference TRBV7-9 and TRBJ1-1, the full variable domain reads DTGVSQNPRHKITKRGQNVTFRCDPISEHNRLYWYRQTLGQGPEFLTYFQNEAQLEKSRLLSDRFSAERPKGSFSTLEIQRTEQGDSAMYLCASSFRQGSLGLNTEAFFGQGTRLTVV.

This chain joins TRBV24-1 and TRBJ2-1; the D gene is possibly TRBD2 (6 bases). V lost 0 bases and J lost 4, with 9 bases in between. Germline lookup yields CDR1 KGHDR and CDR2 SFDVKD. The CDR3 is 15 residues long. Here the CDR3 reads CATSDLTSHYNEQFF. The CDR3 DNA is TGTGCCACCAGTGATTTGACTAGCCATTACAATGAGCAGTTCTTC.

The chain recombines TRBV6-7 with TRBJ2-7; 7 positions match TRBD2. TRBV6-7 is treated as an ORF (open reading frame) with a function not yet certain. J was trimmed by 3 bases and V by 10 bases; bases with no gene match: 12. The CDR3 is 14 residues long. The CDR3 bases are TGTGCCATCCCAGGCAGCGGGAAACACTACGAGCAGTACTTC. Protein product: CAIPGSGKHYEQYF.

The chain recombines TRBV3-1 (or the pseudogene TRBV3-2) with TRBJ2-5; 10 bases are a match to TRBD2. The CDR3 spans 17 residues. The germline V gene encodes CDR1 LGHDT and CDR2 YNNKEL (reference sequence). Losses at the gene ends were 6 bases for V and 5 bases for J; bases not matched to a gene: 15. CDR3 in DNA: TGTGCCAGCAGGCAATGGGCTAGCGGGAGTTCTTCGGAGACCCAGTACTTC. This translates into CASRQWASGSSSETQYF.

The J gene is TRBJ2-1, the V gene TRBV28; perhaps TRBD2 as D (5 bases). Trimming pared 5 bases from V and 6 bases from J, leaving 17 bases between. The CDR3 contains 15 residues. Germline V gives CDR1 MDHEN, CDR2 SYDVKM. CDR3 coding DNA: TGTGCCAGCAGTCTTACCTCCGGGATTCTCAATGAGCAGTTCTTC. Protein: CASSLTSGILNEQFF.

V and J are TRBV7-9 and TRBJ1-2, with D maybe TRBD1 (6 bases). V shed 5 bases and J shed 8 bases, with 24 bases lying between them. The CDR3 runs to 16 residues. The germline gives CDR1 SEHNR, CDR2 FQNEAQ (reference sequence). CDR3 nucleotide sequence: TGTGCCAGCAGCCCCAACAGGGCCAGACTCTTATCGGGCTACACCTTC. It is translated as CASSPNRARLLSGYTF.